This T cell receptor (beta chain) comes out of a study of blood T cell repertoires in COVID-19. Original processing notes: Reference gene primer amplification in the assay estimated nucleated cell counts. The protocol was immunoSEQ multiplex PCR, while the TCRdb copy is restricted to in-frame clones and leaves out a portion. Clone size and V and J calls were adopted from that table, with D and trimming inferred from the DNA. This table has about 340,000 clones, about 86% appearing once. This CDR3 contains 16 residues. The V gene lost 3 bases and the J gene lost 0 bases, with 12 bases spanning the gap. The germline V gene encodes CDR1 LNHDA and CDR2 SQIVND (reference sequence).

This rearrangement joins TRBV19 to TRBJ1-5; no clear D gene. The sample comprised PBMCs or T cells enriched from blood (not recorded which). This TCR came from a woman in her thirties or forties with acute COVID-19. CDR3 sequence: CASSIRGQISNQPQHF. CDR3 nucleotides: TGTGCCAGTAGTATTAGAGGGCAGATTAGCAATCAGCCCCAGCATTTT.